Following are 3 T cell receptor beta chains from one sample sequenced in a study of T cells in localized non-small cell lung cancer. Sequencing used immunoSEQ multiplex PCR; TCRdb keeps in-frame clones, though not all of them. This table holds approximately 89,000 clones, 60% to 85% found once. Here the sequenced sample was PBMCs, taken before any cancer treatment. The receptors were sampled from a man aged 35 to 69 with stage II squamous cell lung carcinoma.

The chain combines TRBV6-6 with TRBJ1-4; a possible D gene is TRBD1 (5 bases). CDR3 length equals 15 residues. Germline V lookup: CDR1 MNHNY, CDR2 SVGAGI (reference sequence). Trimming removed 2 bases from V and 1 base from J, with 8 bases in between. In DNA form, the CDR3 reads TGTGCCAGCAGTTACGGGGCAAAAACTAATGAAAAACTGTTTTTT. Its translation is CASSYGAKTNEKLFF.

V usage is TRBV7-2 and J usage is TRBJ1-4; D is unresolved. The germline V gene encodes CDR1 SGHTA and CDR2 FQGNSA. The CDR3 length is 14 residues. Trimming took off 1 base at V and 8 bases at J, with 11 bases between the two ends. This CDR3 is CASSLDFRPEKLFF. Written as DNA, the CDR3 is TGTGCCAGCAGCTTAGATTTTCGGCCCGAAAAACTGTTTTTT.

V is TRBV28 and J is TRBJ2-3, with D maybe TRBD2 (7 bases). This CDR3 spans 15 amino acids. Trimming left V 3 bases short and J 6 bases short, with 16 bases between. CDR1 is MDHEN and CDR2 is SYDVKM in the germline V gene. CDR3 nucleotide sequence: TGTGCCAGCAGTTTCCGAGGGGGGGCCGCGGATACGCAGTATTTT. Protein product: CASSFRGGAADTQYF.